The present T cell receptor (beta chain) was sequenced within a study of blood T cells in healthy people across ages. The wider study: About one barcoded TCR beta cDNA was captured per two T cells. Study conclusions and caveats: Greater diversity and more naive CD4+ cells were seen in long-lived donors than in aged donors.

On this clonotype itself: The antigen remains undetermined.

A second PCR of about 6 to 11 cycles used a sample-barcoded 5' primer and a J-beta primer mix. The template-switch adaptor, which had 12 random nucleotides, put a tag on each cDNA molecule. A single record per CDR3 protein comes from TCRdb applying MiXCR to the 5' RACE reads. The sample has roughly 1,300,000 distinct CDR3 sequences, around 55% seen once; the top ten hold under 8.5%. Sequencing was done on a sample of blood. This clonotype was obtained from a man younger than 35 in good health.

The CDR3 DNA sequence: TGTGCCCCCTGGACACGTCCAGCTAATGAAAAACTGTTTTTT. Translated, it gives CAPWTRPANEKLFF. The gene calls are TRBV21-1 and TRBJ1-4; TRBD1 reflects the table's D call only, with no check against the DNA. TRBV21-1 is a known pseudogene. CDR3 length: 14 amino acids.